This entry is about one TCR beta chain. Antigen unknown. Trimming removed 7 bases from V and 0 bases from J, with 17 bases in between. The CDR3 length is 16 residues. The germline V gene encodes CDR1 SNHLY and CDR2 FYNNEI. Libraries were prepared by immunoSEQ multiplex PCR; TCRdb keeps only in-frame clonotypes and omits some of them. This table holds about 160,000 clones, approximately 90% found once. The sample is drawn from a study of T cell responses to AZD1222 COVID-19 vaccine. General study points: Seropositive AZD1222 recipients at baseline numbered only five to seven. Clonal diversity was possibly underestimated, and white British individuals and females predominated among donors.

The sequences come from peripheral blood, collected on day 0 of AZD1222 vaccination. The chain recombines TRBV2 with TRBJ2-3, with a possible D match to TRBD1 (7 bases). This receptor was identified in an adult in good health. As DNA, the CDR3 is TGTGCCAGCACCGAGAGGGGGCGGGAAAGCACAGATACGCAGTATTTT. It yields the protein CASTERGRESTDTQYF.